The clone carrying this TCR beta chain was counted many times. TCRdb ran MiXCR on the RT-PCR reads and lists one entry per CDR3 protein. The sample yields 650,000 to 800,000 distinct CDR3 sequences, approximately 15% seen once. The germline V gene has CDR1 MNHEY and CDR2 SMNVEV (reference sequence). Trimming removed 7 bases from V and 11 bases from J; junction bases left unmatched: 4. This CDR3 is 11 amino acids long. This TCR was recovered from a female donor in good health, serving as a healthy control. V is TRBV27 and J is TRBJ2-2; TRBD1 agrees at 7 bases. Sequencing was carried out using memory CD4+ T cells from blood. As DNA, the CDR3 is TGTGCCAGCAAGCGACAGGGAGAGCTGTTTTTT. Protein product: CASKRQGELFF.